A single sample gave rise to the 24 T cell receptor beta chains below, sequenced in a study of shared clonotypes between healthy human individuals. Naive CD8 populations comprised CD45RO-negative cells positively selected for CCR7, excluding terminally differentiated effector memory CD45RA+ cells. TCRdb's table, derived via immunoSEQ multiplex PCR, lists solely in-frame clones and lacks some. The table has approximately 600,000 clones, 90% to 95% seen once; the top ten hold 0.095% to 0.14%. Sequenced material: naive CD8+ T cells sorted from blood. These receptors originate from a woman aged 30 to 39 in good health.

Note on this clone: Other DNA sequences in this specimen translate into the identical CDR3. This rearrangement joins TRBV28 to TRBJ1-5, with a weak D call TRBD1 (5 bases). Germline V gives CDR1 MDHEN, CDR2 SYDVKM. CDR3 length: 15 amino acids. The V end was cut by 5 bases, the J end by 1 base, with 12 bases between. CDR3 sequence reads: CASSLGAISNQPQHF. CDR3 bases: TGTGCCAGCAGTCTAGGGGCTATAAGCAATCAGCCCCAGCATTTT.

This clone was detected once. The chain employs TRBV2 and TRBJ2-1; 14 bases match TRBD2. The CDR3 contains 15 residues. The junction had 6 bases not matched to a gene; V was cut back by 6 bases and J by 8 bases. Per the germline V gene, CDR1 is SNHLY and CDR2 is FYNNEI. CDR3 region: CASSGTSGSQYEQFF. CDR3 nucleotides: TGTGCCAGCAGCGGGACTAGCGGGAGTCAATATGAGCAGTTCTTC. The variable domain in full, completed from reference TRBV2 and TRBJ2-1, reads EPEVTQTPSHQVTQMGQEVILRCVPISNHLYFYWYRQILGQKVEFLVSFYNNEISEKSEIFDDQFSVERPDGSNFTLKIRSTKLEDSAMYFCASSGTSGSQYEQFFGPGTRLTVL.

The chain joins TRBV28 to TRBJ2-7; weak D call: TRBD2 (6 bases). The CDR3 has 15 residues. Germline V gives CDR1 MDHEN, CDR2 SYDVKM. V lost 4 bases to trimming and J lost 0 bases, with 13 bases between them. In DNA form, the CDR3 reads TGTGCCAGCAGTTCCCCCCGCGGGACCTCCTACGAGCAGTACTTC. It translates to CASSSPRGTSYEQYF.

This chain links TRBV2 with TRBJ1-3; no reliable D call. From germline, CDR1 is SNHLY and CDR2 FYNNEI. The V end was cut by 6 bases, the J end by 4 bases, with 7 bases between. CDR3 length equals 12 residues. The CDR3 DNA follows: TGTGCCAGCAGGTCACTCGGAAACACCATATATTTT. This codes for CASRSLGNTIYF.

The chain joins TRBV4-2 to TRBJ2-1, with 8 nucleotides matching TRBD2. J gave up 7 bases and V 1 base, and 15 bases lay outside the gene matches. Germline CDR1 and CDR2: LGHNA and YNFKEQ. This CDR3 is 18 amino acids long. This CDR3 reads CASSQGVGLAGLVNEQFF. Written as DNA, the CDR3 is TGTGCCAGCAGCCAAGGGGTCGGGTTAGCGGGACTCGTGAATGAGCAGTTCTTC.

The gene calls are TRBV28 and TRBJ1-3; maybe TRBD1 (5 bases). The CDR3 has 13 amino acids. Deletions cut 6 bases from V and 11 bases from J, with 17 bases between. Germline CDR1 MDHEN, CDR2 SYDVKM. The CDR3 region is CASSTPRGQPIYF. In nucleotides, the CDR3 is TGTGCCAGCAGCACTCCCCGGGGCCAGCCCATATATTTT.

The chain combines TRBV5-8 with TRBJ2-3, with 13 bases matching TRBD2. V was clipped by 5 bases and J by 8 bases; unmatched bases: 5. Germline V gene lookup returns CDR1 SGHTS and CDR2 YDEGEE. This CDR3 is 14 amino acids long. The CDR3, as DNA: TGTGCCAGCAGGGGGACTAGCGGGAATCCTACGCAGTATTTT. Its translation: CASRGTSGNPTQYF.

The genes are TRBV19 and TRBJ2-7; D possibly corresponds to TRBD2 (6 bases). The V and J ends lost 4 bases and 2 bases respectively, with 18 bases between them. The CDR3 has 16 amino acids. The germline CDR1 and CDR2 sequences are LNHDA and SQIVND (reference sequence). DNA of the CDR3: TGTGCCAGTAGTACTCAGGACGGGGGTGGGCCCTACGAGCAGTACTTC. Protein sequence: CASSTQDGGGPYEQYF.

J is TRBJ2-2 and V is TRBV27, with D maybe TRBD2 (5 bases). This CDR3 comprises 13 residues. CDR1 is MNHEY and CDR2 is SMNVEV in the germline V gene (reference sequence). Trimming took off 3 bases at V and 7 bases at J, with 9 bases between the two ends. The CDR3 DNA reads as TGTGCCAGCAGTTTTATGGGGAGCGGGGAGCTGTTTTTT. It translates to CASSFMGSGELFF.

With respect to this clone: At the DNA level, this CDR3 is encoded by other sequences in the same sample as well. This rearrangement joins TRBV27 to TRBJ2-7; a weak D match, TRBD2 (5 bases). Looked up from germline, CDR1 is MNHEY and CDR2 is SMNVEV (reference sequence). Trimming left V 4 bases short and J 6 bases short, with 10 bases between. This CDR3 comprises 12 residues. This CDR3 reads CASSSGSPEQYF. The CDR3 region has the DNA TGTGCCAGCAGTTCTGGGAGTCCCGAGCAGTACTTC.

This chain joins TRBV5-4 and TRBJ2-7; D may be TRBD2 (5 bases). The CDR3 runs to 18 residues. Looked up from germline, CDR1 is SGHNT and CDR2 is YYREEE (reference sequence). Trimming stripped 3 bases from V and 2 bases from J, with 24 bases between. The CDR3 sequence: CASSSPPSEMGATYEQYF. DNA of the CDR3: TGTGCCAGCAGCTCCCCCCCATCCGAGATGGGAGCTACCTACGAGCAGTACTTC. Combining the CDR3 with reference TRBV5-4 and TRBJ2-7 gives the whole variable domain ETGVTQSPTHLIKTRGQQVTLRCSSQSGHNTVSWYQQALGQGPQFIFQYYREEENGRGNFPPRFSGLQFPNYSSELNVNALELDDSALYLCASSSPPSEMGATYEQYFGPGTRLTVT.

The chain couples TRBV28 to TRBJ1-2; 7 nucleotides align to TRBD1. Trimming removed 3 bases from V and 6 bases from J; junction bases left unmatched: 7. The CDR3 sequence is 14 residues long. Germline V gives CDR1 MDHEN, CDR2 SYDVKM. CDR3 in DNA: TGTGCCAGCAGTTTCGTGAGGGGGCCTCATGGCTACACCTTC. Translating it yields CASSFVRGPHGYTF.

CDR3 protein: CASSLSRGTNQPQHF. The CDR3 DNA sequence: TGTGCCAGCAGTTTATCCAGGGGTACCAATCAGCCCCAGCATTTT. The chain carries TRBV27 and TRBJ1-5; tentatively, D is TRBD1 (6 bases). Per germline, CDR1 MNHEY and CDR2 SMNVEV (reference sequence). This CDR3 has 15 residues. With 0 bases removed from V and 3 bases from J, the gap between germline ends came to 9 bases.

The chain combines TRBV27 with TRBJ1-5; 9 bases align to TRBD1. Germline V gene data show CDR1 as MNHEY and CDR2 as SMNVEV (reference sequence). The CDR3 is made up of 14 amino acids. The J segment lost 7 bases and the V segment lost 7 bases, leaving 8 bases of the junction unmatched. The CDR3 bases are TGTGCCAGCACCCTAACAGGGGGCGGCCAGCCCCAGCATTTT. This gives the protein CASTLTGGGQPQHF.

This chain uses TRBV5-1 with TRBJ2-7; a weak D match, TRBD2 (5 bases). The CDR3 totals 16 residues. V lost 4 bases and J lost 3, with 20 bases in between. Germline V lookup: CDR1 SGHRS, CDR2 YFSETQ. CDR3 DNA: TGCGCCAGCAGCCGGTCGTGGGAACTAGGAGACTACGAGCAGTACTTC. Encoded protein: CASSRSWELGDYEQYF.

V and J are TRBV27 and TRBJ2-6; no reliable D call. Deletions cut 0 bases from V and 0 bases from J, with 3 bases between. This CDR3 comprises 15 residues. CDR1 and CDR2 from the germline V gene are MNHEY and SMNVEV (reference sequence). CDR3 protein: CASSLSVSGANVLTF. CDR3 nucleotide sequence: TGTGCCAGCAGTTTATCGGTCTCTGGGGCCAACGTCCTGACTTTC.

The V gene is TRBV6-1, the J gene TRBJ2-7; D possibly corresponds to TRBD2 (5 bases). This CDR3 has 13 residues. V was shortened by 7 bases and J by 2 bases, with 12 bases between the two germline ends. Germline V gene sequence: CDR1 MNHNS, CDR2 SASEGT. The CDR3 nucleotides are TGTGCCAGCAATACGGGGTTCCCCTACGAGCAGTACTTC. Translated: CASNTGFPYEQYF.

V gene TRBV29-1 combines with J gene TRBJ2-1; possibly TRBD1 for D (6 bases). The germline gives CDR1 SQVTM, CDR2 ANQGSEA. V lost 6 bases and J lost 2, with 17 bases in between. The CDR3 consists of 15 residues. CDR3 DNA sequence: TGCAGCGTCAGCCCAACTGGGGGCGCCTACAATGAGCAGTTCTTC. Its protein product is CSVSPTGGAYNEQFF.

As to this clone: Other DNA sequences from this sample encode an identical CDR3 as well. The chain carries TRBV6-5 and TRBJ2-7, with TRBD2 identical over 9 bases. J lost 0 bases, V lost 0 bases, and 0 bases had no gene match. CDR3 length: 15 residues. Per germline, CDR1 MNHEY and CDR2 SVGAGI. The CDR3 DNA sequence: TGTGCCAGCAGTTACTCGACTAGCGGCTCCTACGAGCAGTACTTC. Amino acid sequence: CASSYSTSGSYEQYF.

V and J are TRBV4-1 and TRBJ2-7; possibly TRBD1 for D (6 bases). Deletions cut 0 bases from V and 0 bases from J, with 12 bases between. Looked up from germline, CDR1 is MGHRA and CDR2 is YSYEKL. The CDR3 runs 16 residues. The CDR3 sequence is CASSQEATGPSYEQYF. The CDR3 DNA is TGCGCCAGCAGCCAAGAGGCGACAGGACCCTCCTACGAGCAGTACTTC.

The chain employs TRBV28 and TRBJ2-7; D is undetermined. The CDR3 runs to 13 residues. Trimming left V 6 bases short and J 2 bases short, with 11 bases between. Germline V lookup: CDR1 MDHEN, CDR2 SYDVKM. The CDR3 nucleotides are TGTGCCAGCAGGGCGGTGGTAACCTACGAGCAGTACTTC. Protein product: CASRAVVTYEQYF.

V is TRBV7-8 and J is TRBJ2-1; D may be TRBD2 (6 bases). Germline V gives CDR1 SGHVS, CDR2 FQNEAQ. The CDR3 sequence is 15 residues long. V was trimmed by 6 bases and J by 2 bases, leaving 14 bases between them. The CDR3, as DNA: TGTGCCAGCAGTTGGGACTCCGGGACCTACAATGAGCAGTTCTTC. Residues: CASSWDSGTYNEQFF.

CDR3 sequence reads: CASSQPTGGAYEKLFF. CDR3 bases: TGTGCCAGCAGCCAACCCACAGGGGGCGCTTATGAAAAACTGTTTTTT. J is TRBJ1-4 and V is TRBV14, with TRBD1 matching over 9 bases. Germline trimming cut 2 bases from V and 6 bases from J; bases unmatched to any gene: 7. This CDR3 comprises 16 residues. Germline V gene lookup returns CDR1 SGHDN and CDR2 FVKESK.

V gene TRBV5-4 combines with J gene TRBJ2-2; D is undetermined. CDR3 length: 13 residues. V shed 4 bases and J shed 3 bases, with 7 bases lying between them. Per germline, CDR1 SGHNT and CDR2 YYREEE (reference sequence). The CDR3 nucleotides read TGTGCCAGCAGCCCTAGAGACACCGGGGAGCTGTTTTTT. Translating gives CASSPRDTGELFF. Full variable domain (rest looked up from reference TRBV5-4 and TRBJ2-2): ETGVTQSPTHLIKTRGQQVTLRCSSQSGHNTVSWYQQALGQGPQFIFQYYREEENGRGNFPPRFSGLQFPNYSSELNVNALELDDSALYLCASSPRDTGELFFGEGSRLTVL.